Following are 12 T cell receptor beta chains from one sample sequenced in a study of T cell repertoires in cytomegalovirus infection. From the reads, TCRdb called clonotypes with MiXCR, one entry per CDR3 protein. The sample includes about 740,000 distinct CDR3 sequences, less than 40% of them seen just once. The specimen was PBMCs. These receptors were obtained from a human donor in good health (CMV status not recorded). Some clones in this sample may be carry-over from other donors' samples.

V and J are TRBV2 and TRBJ2-2; 7 bases agree with TRBD1. The trim removed 7 bases at V and 6 bases at J, leaving 8 bases unmatched. This CDR3 has 14 residues. Germline CDR1 reads SNHLY; CDR2 reads FYNNEI. The CDR3 here is CASTTGLYAGELFF. The CDR3, as DNA: TGTGCCAGCACGACAGGGTTGTACGCCGGGGAGCTGTTTTTT.

This clonotype was observed at least ten times. This sequence joins TRBV7-2 and TRBJ1-4, with 9 bases identical to TRBD1. The CDR3 is 17 amino acids. Germline V gene data show CDR1 as SGHTA and CDR2 as FQGNSA. Losses at the gene ends were 2 bases for V and 0 bases for J; bases not matched to a gene: 4. The DNA of the CDR3 is TGTGCCAGCAGCTTAAGGGGACAGGGTGCAACTAATGAAAAACTGTTTTTT. This encodes CASSLRGQGATNEKLFF.

This clonotype showed up just a few times. The gene calls are TRBV20-1 and TRBJ1-1; no clear D gene. The CDR3 totals 13 residues. Germline loops: CDR1 DFQATT, CDR2 SNEGSKA (reference sequence). The ends were cut back, 5 bases at V and 1 base at J, with 11 bases in the middle. For the CDR3, the DNA is TGCAGTGCTCAACCTGGACGGAACACTGAAGCTTTCTTT. This encodes CSAQPGRNTEAFF.

The V call is TRBV6-6, the J call TRBJ1-3, with TRBD1 matching over 7 bases. The germline gives CDR1 MNHNY, CDR2 SVGAGI (reference sequence). J was trimmed by 2 bases and V by 2 bases; bases with no gene match: 12. The CDR3 is made up of 18 amino acids. Written as DNA, the CDR3 is TGTGCCAGCAGTTACCTTATCGCCAGGGGGTTCACTGGAAACACCATATATTTT. Residues: CASSYLIARGFTGNTIYF.

This clonotype occurred a few times. V and J are TRBV18 and TRBJ2-1, with 7 bases that match TRBD2. Germline V CDR1 and CDR2: KGHSH, LQKENI. After removal of 4 bases from V and 5 bases from J, the junction contained 11 bases not matched to a gene. The length of the CDR3 is 16 residues. In DNA form, the CDR3 reads TGTGCCAGCTCACTTTATCAAGCGGGAAGAAACAATGAGCAGTTCTTC. Translated, it gives CASSLYQAGRNNEQFF.

V is TRBV28 and J is TRBJ2-7; 9 positions agree with TRBD1. Germline V gives CDR1 MDHEN, CDR2 SYDVKM. The CDR3 length is 17 residues. V gave up 4 bases and J gave up 3 bases; unmatched junction bases: 13. The CDR3 is CASSSIPVDRGFYEQYF. DNA of the CDR3: TGTGCCAGCAGTTCCATTCCGGTGGACAGGGGTTTCTACGAGCAGTACTTC.

About this clonotype itself: The conserved closing phenylalanine or tryptophan is absent in this CDR3, likely reflecting a read error. This chain links TRBV6-1 with TRBJ2-1; perhaps TRBD2 as D (5 bases). The CDR3 totals 16 residues. Trimming removed 5 bases from V and 2 bases from J, with 16 bases in between. Germline V lookup: CDR1 MNHNS, CDR2 SASEGT. The CDR3 protein is CASSNPGCPPYNEQFI. The CDR3 nucleotides read TGTGCCAGCAGTAATCCGGGGTGCCCTCCCTACAATGAGCAGTTCATC.

This chain links TRBV28 with TRBJ1-1; 9 bases align to TRBD1. In germline, CDR1 is MDHEN, CDR2 SYDVKM. The CDR3 extends over 14 amino acids. Trimming removed 7 bases from V and 5 bases from J; junction bases left unmatched: 8. CDR3 sequence: CASNPQGAGTEAFF. Written as DNA, the CDR3 is TGTGCCAGCAATCCACAGGGGGCAGGGACTGAAGCTTTCTTT.

This clonotype has more than one count but fewer than ten. The V and J genes are TRBV6-1 and TRBJ1-5; unclear D gene. In germline, CDR1 is MNHNS, CDR2 SASEGT. The CDR3 covers 12 residues. The V end was cut by 8 bases, the J end by 7 bases, with 12 bases between. This CDR3 reads CASEGDFQPQHF. CDR3 DNA: TGTGCCAGCGAGGGCGATTTCCAGCCCCAGCATTTT.

The chain couples TRBV27 to TRBJ1-1; D not resolved. Trimming took 3 bases from V and 9 from J, leaving 11 bases between them. CDR3 size: 12 residues. In germline, CDR1 is MNHEY, CDR2 SMNVEV (reference sequence). CDR3 amino acids: CASSFSGRQAFF. The CDR3 DNA reads TGTGCCAGCAGTTTCAGTGGAAGACAAGCTTTCTTT.

This clonotype has only a few counts. CDR3: CASSQESTGRTVYGYTF. In DNA form, the CDR3 reads TGTGCCAGCAGCCAAGAATCTACAGGCCGTACAGTCTATGGCTACACCTTC. The chain has TRBV4-2 and TRBJ1-2, with TRBD1 as a possible D gene (5 bases). V lost 0 bases, J lost 4 bases, and 18 bases lay in between. Germline loops: CDR1 LGHNA, CDR2 YNFKEQ. This CDR3 comprises 17 residues.

The V call is TRBV6-1, the J call TRBJ1-1; D not resolved. This CDR3 region has 14 residues. V was pared by 5 bases and J by 7 bases, with 17 bases between. Germline loops: CDR1 MNHNS, CDR2 SASEGT. DNA of the CDR3: TGTGCCAGCAGTTCGTCTGGGCGGCCGATTGAAGCTTTCTTT. Its translation is CASSSSGRPIEAFF.